The T cell receptor beta chain described here comes from a study of OX40 agonist ivuxolimab in advanced cancers. Across the whole study: The mean age was roughly 60 years, ranging from 23 to 79, with around four fifths of participants male.

Sequencing used immunoSEQ multiplex PCR; TCRdb keeps in-frame clones, though not all of them. The sample has 45,000 to 55,000 clones, about 85% seen once. Autoimmune disease history or systemic immunosuppression meant exclusion. As concerns this clone: As yet, its antigen is unknown.

The V segment lost 5 bases and the J segment 1 base; nucleotides outside the gene matches: 4. This CDR3 comprises 16 residues. The germline gives CDR1 MNHNY, CDR2 SVGAGI (reference sequence). General study findings and limits: With doses of 0.1-3.0 mg/kg, partial responders showed among the lowest clonal expansion.

Material: CD4+ or CD8+ T cells sorted from blood, obtained in a trial of the OX40 agonist ivuxolimab. The chain is built from TRBV6-6 and TRBJ2-3, with TRBD2 identical over 12 bases. The clonotype was recovered from an adult with an advanced solid tumor such as melanoma, head and neck, liver or kidney cancer. Here the CDR3 reads CASSRGTSGRTDTQYF. The CDR3 DNA follows: TGTGCCAGCAGTCGTGGGACTAGCGGGCGCACAGATACGCAGTATTTT.